This T cell receptor (beta chain) was obtained from a study of T cell responses to AZD1222 COVID-19 vaccine (dated by TCRdb to 2020 to 2022). Notes on the research overall: AZD1222 recipients given second doses at about 4 weeks or at about 12 weeks were pooled, since spike-specific TCR depth and breadth were not found to differ between the two schedules. A total of about 250 trial participants underwent TCR sequencing, of whom under 220 had received two doses of AZD1222 and approximately 26 had received two doses of the MenACWY control vaccine. Trial participants were enrolled by age into subgroups of 18-55, 56-69 and 70-plus years, and around 150, 29 and 61 TCR-sequenced participants, respectively, were included in these subgroups.

The CDR3 regions of human TCRbeta chains were analyzed by immunosequencing. For the original study's pipeline: TCRs in the repertoires were compared against a reference library of SARS-CoV-2-specific TCRs that had been generated with the MIRA antigen-specificity platform. Breadth was defined as the fraction of unique TCRs that were SARS-CoV-2-associated, and depth was defined as the fraction of total T cells that were SARS-CoV-2-associated. Using the MIRA data, every spike-specific TCR was mapped to the spike region that the TCR reacted to and assigned to either a CD4 or a CD8 class. Log10-transformed breadth and depth values were compared by one-way ANOVA with Sidak's multiple comparisons tests. TCRdb holds this immuneACCESS table with in-frame rearrangements only. Some clones are missing; in checked studies, unresolved V genes explain under half, and the rest has no known cause. Clone size and V and J calls were adopted from that table, with D and trimming inferred from the DNA. The sample includes tens of thousands of clones, with over 85% observed a single time. The ten largest clones take up more than 4% of the sample.

The germline V and J ends show losses of 7 bases and 10 bases respectively, and no gene match explains 7 bases of the junction. From the cysteine up to the phenylalanine, the CDR3 has a length of 11 residues. The entry retains the CDR3 DNA only, 33 bases that are in frame from base 1. Reading the germline V gene gives CDR1 SQVTM and CDR2 ANQGSEA. Summary of the overall study and its limitations: Reportedly, close to half of the unique spike-specific TCRs recognized epitopes lying outside the regions that are mutated in the B.1.351 and B.1.1.7 variants. Most participants were white British and females outnumbered males, and the authors suggested that clonal diversity may have been underestimated. The 56-69-year group was small, and its depth increase did not reach significance, likely because of low power. Conclusions about previously exposed vaccinees were limited because only a handful of AZD1222 recipients were SARS-CoV-2 seropositive at baseline. No day 14 peak-response samples were available, so repertoires were characterized only after the peak T cell response. Spike-specific TCR breadth and depth rose significantly after two AZD1222 doses compared with day 0 and with MenACWY recipients. CD4 TCRs associated with the vaccine covered the entire spike protein, and the dominant responses were in regions 160-218 and 743-854.

This specimen's time point label, per the study, means: baseline before first vaccination. Vaccinee samples were obtained from the UK trials COV001 and COV002, which included a single-blind randomized controlled phase 2/3 trial of AZD1222 (ChAdOx1 nCoV-19) in healthy adults. For TCRbeta chain sequencing, PBMC samples were collected from trial participants at day 0 and at day 28 after the second dose. Details on this clone: The clone's antigen remains unknown. It has no much larger one-base neighbor in the sample; base qualities were not kept.

The sequence is built from TRBV29-1 and TRBJ2-1, with TRBD2 matching 7 junction bases. The receptor was derived from an adult in good health. The sequences come from peripheral blood, collected on day 0 of AZD1222 vaccination. The CDR3 in this case is CSGGLTEEQFF. The sequenced DNA is TGCAGCGGGGGACTAACTGAAGAGCAGTTCTTC.